The clone carrying this T cell receptor (beta chain) was observed once. The antigen is not known. These data belong to a study of shared clonotypes between healthy human individuals. Free of recent acute infections or vaccinations, the donors were healthy HIV-negative adults. Points from the study as a whole: Compared with memory subsets, naive subsets generally had larger estimated richness. It was expected that sequencing depth would affect clonotype sharing among donors. Sharing across a few donors was seen in about 5% of naive CD4 clonotypes.

This CDR3 region has 14 residues. Trimming stripped 0 bases from V and 3 bases from J, with 5 bases between. Germline assignment: CDR1 LGHNA and CDR2 YNFKEQ. TCRdb's table, derived via immunoSEQ multiplex PCR, lists solely in-frame clones and lacks some. This sample has approximately 1.4 million clones, with roughly 98% found just once. This TCR was sampled from a man in his thirties or forties in good health. This rearrangement joins TRBV4-2 to TRBJ2-2; no definite D call. The material sequenced was naive CD4+ T cells sorted from blood. Stated subset: CD45RA+ positively selected. For the CDR3, the DNA is TGTGCCAGCAGCCAAGATGAATACACCGGGGAGCTGTTTTTT. Translated: CASSQDEYTGELFF.